This TCR beta chain emerged from a study of blood T cells in healthy people across ages. Whole-study results and caveats: Age advanced and TCR beta diversity per million T cells fell, roughly linearly. Greater diversity and more naive CD4+ cells were seen in long-lived donors than in aged donors.

Through a sample-barcoded 5' primer and a J-beta primer mix, a second PCR was run for roughly 6 to 11 cycles. Using its own MiXCR run on the 5' RACE reads, TCRdb lists one record per CDR3 protein. The profile covers 1.5 million or so distinct CDR3 sequences, with 35% to 45% appearing a single time and just over 4% taken by the ten largest. Comments on this clonotype: Its antigen remains unknown.

The receptor comes from a woman under 30 in good health. Sequenced material: blood.

CDR3 nucleotides: TGCAGTGCTAGAGCCTCGGGACAGGGGGAGAGAAGTGGGAACACTGAAGCTTTCTTT. Translated, it gives CSARASGQGERSGNTEAFF. The chain combines TRBV20-1 with TRBJ1-1, with 11 bases matching TRBD1. V was pared by 1 base and J by 1 base, with 14 bases of the junction left unmatched. Germline V gene lookup returns CDR1 DFQATT and CDR2 SNEGSKA (reference sequence). There are 19 residues in the CDR3.